The subject of this entry is one TCR beta chain. The count of this clone is one. The antigen this receptor binds is unknown. No clone much larger than this one lies a single base away; base qualities are absent. The cohort comprised some 730 healthy bone marrow donors. At the time of sampling, every cohort member was nominally healthy, though immune exposures that went unrecorded were likely present. The donor was CMV seropositive and was included in the group of some 290 seropositive cohort members. A peripheral blood sample was collected from each donor, and TCR beta sequencing was performed on peripheral blood mononuclear cells. The Qiagen DNeasy Blood Extraction Kit was used to extract genomic DNA from the blood cell samples. This entry comes from a study of cytomegalovirus exposure and HLA in healthy donors (dated by TCRdb to 2016 to 2017). Concerning the study at large: According to an earlier analysis of around 600 of the donors, about 179 million T cells yielded 90 million to 140 million unique TCR beta sequences and approximately 300 Gb of sequence data. Donor age, sex, ethnicity and CMV serostatus were collected together with the repertoire data. HLA typing included class I and class II loci at four-digit resolution. Using immunosequencing, the study profiled T cell repertoires from approximately 700 subjects and related those repertoires to cytomegalovirus serostatus. About 330 gigabases of sequencing data and 91 million or so unique TCR sequences made up an early release that covered 640 HLA-typed donors. Among the roughly 400 genotyped donors, more than 70% belonged to the genetic ancestry cluster associated with self-reported Caucasian donors. To study patterns of TCR occurrence, a later analysis re-analyzed previously published TCR beta repertoires from 600 to 750 donors and added high-resolution HLA genotyping. The number of donors typed differed by locus, with about 629-630 for A, B, C, DRB1 and DQB1, 522 for DQA1, over 600 for DPA1, and some 440 for DPB1. To predict cytomegalovirus infection status, the study combined high-throughput TCR immunosequencing, statistical association of individual TCRs with disease status, and machine learning. Among a few hundred genotyped donors of the cohort, an average of about 240,000 unique TCR beta nucleotide sequences were sequenced per donor, around 18% of them non-productive. Because of strong linkage in the cohort, roughly five DR-DQ haplotypes were treated as single units for association and clustering. All discovery cohort repertoires had been generated on a single sequencing platform. The aim of the study was to test whether cataloging public T cell receptors could identify signatures of past pathogen exposure. The later analysis used no new phenotypic data to find candidate immune exposures, relying instead on TCR beta sequences and their occurrence across donors. Besides the first cohort of around 700 subjects, a separate validation cohort made up of roughly 120 different subjects was used. In a later genetic analysis, genome-wide SNP genotypes for about 65% of the roughly 670 donors were used, and that subset was treated as a discovery cohort. In an earlier analysis of about 590 of the donors, high-throughput TCR beta sequencing was used to judge whether each TCR beta V gene segment behaved as functional or pseudogenic.

From the cysteine up to the phenylalanine, the CDR3 has a length of 14 residues. CDR3 DNA only is kept here, 42 bases in frame from base 1. CDR1 is given as MNHEY and CDR2 as SVGAGI, both from the germline V gene. A distance of 13 bases separates the germline ends of V and J, which lose 5 bases and 3 bases respectively. The method behind the library was the immunoSEQ multiplex PCR assay. The multiplex PCR relied on a mix of 60 forward primers for TCR Vbeta segments and 13 reverse primers for TCR Jbeta segments. The CDR3 region of rearranged TCR beta genes was amplified from genomic DNA with a multiplex PCR assay. Amplified TCR beta libraries were sequenced as 87-base-pair reads on the Illumina HiSeq System. As for how the authors treated the data: A later analysis counted about 76 million unique TCR beta chains across the 666 repertoires, and 10 million to 11 million of these chains were shared by at least two donors. Raw reads were error-corrected and collapsed into unique sequences with a nearest-neighbor algorithm that merged closely related sequences to remove PCR and sequencing errors. Alignment of CDR3 sequences to IMGT reference sequences was used to assign V, D and J gene segments. For a sequence to be retained, a match of at least six nucleotides was required to both a V gene segment and a J gene segment. A rearrangement was called productive if the CDR3 had no stop codons and remained in frame with V and J, and every other rearrangement was called non-productive. CDR3 was defined by IMGT convention, running from the second conserved V-encoded cysteine to the conserved J-encoded phenylalanine. Sequences without an unambiguous match to a single V gene segment were excluded from the earlier analysis of approximately 560 of the donors. In an earlier analysis of 587 of the donors, V segments were called functional above 56.7% productive rearrangements and were called segregating when the between-donor standard deviation exceeded 5%. To diagnose cytomegalovirus status from the catalog of TCR beta chain sequences, a statistical classification framework was built. A later analysis assigned V and J genes by comparing TCR nucleotide sequences with IMGT/GENE-DB human TR gene sequences. In a later analysis, CDR3 sequences and most-parsimonious VDJ recombination scenarios were assigned using the TCRdist pipeline. In a later analysis, each TCR beta chain was defined by its CDR3 amino acid sequence together with its V-gene family, and reads without a unique V-gene family were excluded. A later analysis removed 450 to 600 highly shared, low-generation-probability nucleotide sequences to deal with suspected cross-contamination and a sequencing artifact. For each public chain, a later analysis derived a clonal expansion index from normalized ranks of inferred template counts within each repertoire. A later analysis computed generation probabilities with a VDJ recombination model fitted to out-of-frame rearrangements, and checked the results against IGoR. Hypergeometric tests were used in a later analysis to score TCR-TCR, TCR-HLA and TCR-CMV co-occurrence, with a repertoire-size bias correction applied to the TCR pairs. To estimate false discovery rates, a later analysis permuted the HLA or CMV assignments 20 times. A later analysis grouped co-occurring TCRs with DBSCAN, adding TCRdist sequence similarity when clustering within HLA-allele-positive subsets. Repertoires with fewer than 30,000 or more than 120,000 public chains were left out of co-occurrence clustering, as were about 5 repertoires with anomalous nucleotide sharing. TCRdb obtained this table from immuneACCESS and retained in-frame rearrangements with V and J assigned. These tables miss some clones; where compared with another copy, unresolved V genes account for less than half of the shortfall, and the remainder is unexplained. The D gene and trimming were derived from the DNA, and the V and J assignments and clone size from that table. The sample contains some 110,000 clones, around 76% of them found a single time. The leading ten clones occupy more than 6.5% of the sample.

Results the study describes overall, beyond this receptor: The authors suggested that the approach could potentially be extended to other disease states and immunological phenotypes. A later analysis found that TCR association rates varied across HLA loci, with DRB1 alleles showing the most associated TCRs and HLA-C alleles the fewest. The study gave a list of roughly 150 TCR beta chains associated with cytomegalovirus. Specific HLA alleles were associated with about 17,000 TCR beta sequences at a false discovery rate of 0.05 in a later analysis. A cluster of highly shared sequence variants was judged likely to represent a technical artifact of the sequencing pipeline. Several of the top co-occurrence clusters appeared to be linked to parvovirus B19, influenza, CMV and Epstein-Barr virus, according to a later analysis. Assigning TCR associations to individual alleles was difficult when HLA alleles, especially DR and DQ, strongly co-occurred. HLA typing was unavailable for some donors at each locus, so association tests used only the typed subset. According to a later genetic analysis, donors in an Asian-associated ancestry cluster had fewer N-insertions in productive TCRs than the approximately 700-donor mean. The cohort was sequenced for TCR beta chains only, and without alpha or paired-chain data the features that could be detected were limited. In vitro tests confirmed that a few of the cytomegalovirus-associated TCR beta chains recognize cytomegalovirus antigens. A further reported finding was that TCR beta sequences accurately predicted the HLA-A and HLA-B alleles for most subjects in the first cohort. According to a later analysis, most CMV-associated TCR beta chains appeared to be HLA-restricted, and the HLA associations seemed to be driven largely by CMV exposure. In a later analysis, HLA-associated TCR beta chains showed more clonal expansion and lower generation probabilities than non-associated chains that were equally common. In a later genetic analysis, a missense DCLRE1C variant was associated with V-gene and J-gene trimming of TCR beta chains, and the association was replicated in an independent cohort. Because counts were too low, about 17 rarely observed V segments, including chromosome 9 orphons, were excluded from the earlier analysis of a few hundred of the donors. The only immune exposure information available for the cohort was CMV serostatus. Cytomegalovirus status was reported to be diagnosed by the classifier with high specificity and sensitivity in both the original and validation cohorts. The 87-base-pair reads could not distinguish some IMGT-functional V segments, including TRBV6-2 and TRBV6-3, so those segments were excluded. Correlated functional status among segregating V segments might reflect linkage disequilibrium, but an unknown experimental factor could not be ruled out. Roughly uniform sequencing depth across donors was assumed in presence/absence analyses, although this assumption may not hold. While some public TCRs were present in many individuals, most TCR sequences turned up only very rarely across donors. In an earlier analysis of about 540 of the donors, most TCR beta V segments were observed in productive rearrangements about 90% or about 30% of the time, broadly matching IMGT annotations.

This chain joins TRBV6-5 to TRBJ1-1; TRBD1 is a possible D gene, resting on 6 matching bases. The TCR sequence derives from a man aged 35 to 55 in good health and CMV-seropositive. Sequenced material: PBMCs. The bases read TGTGCCAGCAGTCCGCCCTCAGGGGACACTGAAGCTTTCTTT. Translation gives CASSPPSGDTEAFF.